This T cell receptor beta chain comes out of a study of blood T cell repertoires in COVID-19. Whole-study context: Italy, Spain and the United States were the sources of the convalescent and acute COVID-19 samples. In each case, the material was cDNA or gDNA derived from T cells, B-cell-depleted T cells, or PBMCs.

Profiling relied on immunoSEQ multiplex PCR, and the TCRdb table lists in-frame clones only, not all of them. The repertoire includes 130,000 to 150,000 clones, around 75% of them detected once, and approximately 5.2% sits in the top ten. Germline CDR1 and CDR2: GTSNPN and SVGIG (reference sequence). V shed 2 bases, J shed 5 bases, and the junction held 6 bases outside the gene matches. The CDR3 length is 13 residues. Seattle patient enrollment occurred during active infection, with longitudinal follow-up thereafter. The material sequenced was peripheral blood. The receptor's source is a woman in her seventies with COVID-19, enrolled during active disease. The chain recombines TRBV30 with TRBJ2-7; the match to TRBD1 covers 7 bases. CDR3 in DNA: TGTGCCTGGAGTATACTACAGGGGAACGAGCAGTACTTC. It translates to CAWSILQGNEQYF.